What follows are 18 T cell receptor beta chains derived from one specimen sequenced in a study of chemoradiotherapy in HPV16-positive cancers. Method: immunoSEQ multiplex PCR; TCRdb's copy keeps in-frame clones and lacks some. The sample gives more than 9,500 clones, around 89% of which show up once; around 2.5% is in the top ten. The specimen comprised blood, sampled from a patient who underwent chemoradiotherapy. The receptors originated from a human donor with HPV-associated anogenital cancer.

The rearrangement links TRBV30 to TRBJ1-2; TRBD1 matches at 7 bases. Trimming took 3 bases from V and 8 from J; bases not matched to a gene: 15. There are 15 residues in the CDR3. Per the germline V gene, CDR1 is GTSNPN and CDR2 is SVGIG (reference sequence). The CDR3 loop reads CAWRIRDSQRRGYTF. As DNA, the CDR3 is TGTGCCTGGAGGATCCGGGACAGCCAAAGAAGGGGCTACACCTTC.

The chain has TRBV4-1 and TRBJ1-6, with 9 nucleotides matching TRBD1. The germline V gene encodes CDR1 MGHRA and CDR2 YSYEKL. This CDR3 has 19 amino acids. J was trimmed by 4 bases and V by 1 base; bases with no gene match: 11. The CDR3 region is CASSQGVPGTGFYNSPLHF. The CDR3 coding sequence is TGCGCCAGCAGCCAAGGTGTTCCCGGGACAGGGTTTTATAATTCACCCCTCCACTTT.

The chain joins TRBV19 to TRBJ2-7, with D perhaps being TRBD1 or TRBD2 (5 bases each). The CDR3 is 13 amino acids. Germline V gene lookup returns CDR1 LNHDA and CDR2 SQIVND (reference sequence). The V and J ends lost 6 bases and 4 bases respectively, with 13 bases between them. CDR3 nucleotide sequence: TGTGCCAGTAGCCGGGCTGAGGGGTACGAGCAGTACTTC. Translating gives CASSRAEGYEQYF.

The CDR3 sequence is CASSLISGGPGNTGELFF. In DNA form, the CDR3 reads TGTGCCAGCAGCTTAATTAGCGGGGGGCCGGGGAACACCGGGGAGCTGTTTTTT. The rearrangement joins TRBV7-2 to TRBJ2-2; 10 bases match TRBD2. The germline gives CDR1 SGHTA, CDR2 FQGNSA. There are 18 residues in the CDR3. Trimming took 2 bases from V and 1 from J; bases not matched to a gene: 7.

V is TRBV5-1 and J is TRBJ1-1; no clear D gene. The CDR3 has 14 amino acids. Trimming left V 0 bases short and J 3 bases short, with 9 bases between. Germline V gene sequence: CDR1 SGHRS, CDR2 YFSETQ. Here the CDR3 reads CASSLGRRYTEAFF. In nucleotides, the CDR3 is TGCGCCAGCAGCTTGGGGAGGAGATACACTGAAGCTTTCTTT.

This CDR3 is CASSLLGQGVNEKLFF. DNA for the CDR3: TGTGCCAGCAGCTTACTGGGACAGGGGGTAAATGAAAAACTGTTTTTT. The genes are TRBV11-2 and TRBJ1-4, with TRBD1 identical over 11 bases. Trimming cost V 2 bases and J 5 bases; bases outside gene matches: 4. The V gene's germline CDR1 is SGHAT and CDR2 FQNNGV. This CDR3 contains 16 residues.

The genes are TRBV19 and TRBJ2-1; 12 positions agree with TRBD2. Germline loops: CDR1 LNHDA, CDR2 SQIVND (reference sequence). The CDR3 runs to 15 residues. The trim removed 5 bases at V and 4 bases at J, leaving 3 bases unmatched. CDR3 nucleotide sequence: TGTGCCAGTAGTCCCCTAGCGGGGGGGTACAATGAGCAGTTCTTC. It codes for CASSPLAGGYNEQFF. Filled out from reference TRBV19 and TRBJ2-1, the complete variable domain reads DGGITQSPKYLFRKEGQNVTLSCEQNLNHDAMYWYRQDPGQGLRLIYYSQIVNDFQKGDIAEGYSVSREKKESFPLTVTSAQKNPTAFYLCASSPLAGGYNEQFFGPGTRLTVL.

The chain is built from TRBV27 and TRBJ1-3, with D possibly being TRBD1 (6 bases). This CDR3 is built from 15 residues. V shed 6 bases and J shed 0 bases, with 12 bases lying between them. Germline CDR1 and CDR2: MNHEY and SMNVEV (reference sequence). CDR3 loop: CASSPQDSSGNTIYF. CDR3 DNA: TGTGCCAGCAGCCCTCAGGACAGCTCTGGAAACACCATATATTTT.

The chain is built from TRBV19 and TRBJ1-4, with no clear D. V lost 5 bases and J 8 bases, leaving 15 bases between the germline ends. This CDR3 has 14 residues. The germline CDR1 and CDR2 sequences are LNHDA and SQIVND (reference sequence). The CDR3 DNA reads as TGTGCCAGTAGTGACCCGGGGTCGGGAGAAAAACTGTTTTTT. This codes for CASSDPGSGEKLFF. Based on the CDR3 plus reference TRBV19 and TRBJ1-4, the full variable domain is DGGITQSPKYLFRKEGQNVTLSCEQNLNHDAMYWYRQDPGQGLRLIYYSQIVNDFQKGDIAEGYSVSREKKESFPLTVTSAQKNPTAFYLCASSDPGSGEKLFFGSGTQLSVL.

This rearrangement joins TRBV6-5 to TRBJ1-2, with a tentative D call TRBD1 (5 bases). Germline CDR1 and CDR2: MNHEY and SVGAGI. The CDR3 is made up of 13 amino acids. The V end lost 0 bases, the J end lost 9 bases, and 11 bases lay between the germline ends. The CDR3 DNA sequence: TGTGCCAGCAGTTACTCCCTGGGGGATAGCTACACCTTC. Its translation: CASSYSLGDSYTF.

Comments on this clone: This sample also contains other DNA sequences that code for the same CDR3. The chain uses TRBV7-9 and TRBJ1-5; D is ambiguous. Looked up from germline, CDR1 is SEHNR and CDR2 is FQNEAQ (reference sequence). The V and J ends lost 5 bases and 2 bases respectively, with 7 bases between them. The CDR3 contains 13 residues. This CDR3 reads CASSLPGNQPQHF. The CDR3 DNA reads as TGTGCCAGCAGCCTCCCGGGCAATCAGCCCCAGCATTTT.

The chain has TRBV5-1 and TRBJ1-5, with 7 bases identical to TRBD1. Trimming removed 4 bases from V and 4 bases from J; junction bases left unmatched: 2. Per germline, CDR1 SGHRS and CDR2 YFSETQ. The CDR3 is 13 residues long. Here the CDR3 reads CASSLTGNQPQHF. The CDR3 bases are TGCGCCAGCAGCCTGACAGGGAATCAGCCCCAGCATTTT.

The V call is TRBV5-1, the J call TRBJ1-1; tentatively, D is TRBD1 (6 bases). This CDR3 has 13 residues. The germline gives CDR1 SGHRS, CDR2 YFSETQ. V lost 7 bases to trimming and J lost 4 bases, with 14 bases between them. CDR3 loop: CASGGGVSTEAFF. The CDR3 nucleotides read TGCGCCAGCGGAGGGGGGGTTAGCACTGAAGCTTTCTTT.

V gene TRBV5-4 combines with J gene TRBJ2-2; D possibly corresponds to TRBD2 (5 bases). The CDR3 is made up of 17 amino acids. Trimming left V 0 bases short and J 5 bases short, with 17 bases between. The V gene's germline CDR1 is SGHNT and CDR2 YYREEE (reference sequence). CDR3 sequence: CASSLGGAGRGTGELFF. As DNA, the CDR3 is TGTGCCAGCAGCTTGGGCGGTGCGGGTCGGGGAACCGGGGAGCTGTTTTTT.

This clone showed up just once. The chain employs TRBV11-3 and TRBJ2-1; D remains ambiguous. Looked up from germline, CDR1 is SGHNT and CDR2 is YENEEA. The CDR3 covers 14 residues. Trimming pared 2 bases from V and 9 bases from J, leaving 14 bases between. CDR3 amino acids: CASSLSRSHFEQFF. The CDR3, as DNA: TGTGCCAGCAGCTTAAGTAGGTCACATTTTGAGCAGTTCTTC.

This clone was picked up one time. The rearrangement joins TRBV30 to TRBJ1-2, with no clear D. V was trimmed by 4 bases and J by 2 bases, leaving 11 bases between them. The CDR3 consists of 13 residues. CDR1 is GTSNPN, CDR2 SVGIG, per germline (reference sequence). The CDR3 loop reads CAWKVNSNYGYTF. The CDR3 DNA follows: TGTGCCTGGAAAGTCAATTCAAACTATGGCTACACCTTC.

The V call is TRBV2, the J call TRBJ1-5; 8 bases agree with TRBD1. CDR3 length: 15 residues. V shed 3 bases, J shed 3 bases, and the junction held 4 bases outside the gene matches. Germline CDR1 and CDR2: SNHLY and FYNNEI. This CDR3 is CASSEWGQVNQPQHF. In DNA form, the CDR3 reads TGTGCCAGCAGTGAGTGGGGACAGGTCAATCAGCCCCAGCATTTT.

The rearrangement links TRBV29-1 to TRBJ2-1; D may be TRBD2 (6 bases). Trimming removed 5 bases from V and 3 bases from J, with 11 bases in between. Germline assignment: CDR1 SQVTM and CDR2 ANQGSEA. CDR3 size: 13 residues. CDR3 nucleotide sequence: TGCAGCGTTCCCTTGGGGGGCTACAATGAGCAGTTCTTC. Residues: CSVPLGGYNEQFF.